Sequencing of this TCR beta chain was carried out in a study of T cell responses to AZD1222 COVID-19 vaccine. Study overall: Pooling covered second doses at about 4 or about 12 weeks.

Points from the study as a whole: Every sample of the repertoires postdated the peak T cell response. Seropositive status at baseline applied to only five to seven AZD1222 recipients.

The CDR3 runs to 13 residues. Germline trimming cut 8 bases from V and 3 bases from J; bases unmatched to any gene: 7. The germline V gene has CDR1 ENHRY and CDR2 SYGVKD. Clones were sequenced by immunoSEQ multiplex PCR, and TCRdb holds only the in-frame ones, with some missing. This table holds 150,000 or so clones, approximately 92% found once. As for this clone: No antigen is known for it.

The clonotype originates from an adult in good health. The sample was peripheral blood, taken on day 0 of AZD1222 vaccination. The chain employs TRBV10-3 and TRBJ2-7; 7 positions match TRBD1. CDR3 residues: CAIHPTGDYEQYF. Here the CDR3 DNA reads TGTGCCATCCATCCCACAGGGGACTACGAGCAGTACTTC.